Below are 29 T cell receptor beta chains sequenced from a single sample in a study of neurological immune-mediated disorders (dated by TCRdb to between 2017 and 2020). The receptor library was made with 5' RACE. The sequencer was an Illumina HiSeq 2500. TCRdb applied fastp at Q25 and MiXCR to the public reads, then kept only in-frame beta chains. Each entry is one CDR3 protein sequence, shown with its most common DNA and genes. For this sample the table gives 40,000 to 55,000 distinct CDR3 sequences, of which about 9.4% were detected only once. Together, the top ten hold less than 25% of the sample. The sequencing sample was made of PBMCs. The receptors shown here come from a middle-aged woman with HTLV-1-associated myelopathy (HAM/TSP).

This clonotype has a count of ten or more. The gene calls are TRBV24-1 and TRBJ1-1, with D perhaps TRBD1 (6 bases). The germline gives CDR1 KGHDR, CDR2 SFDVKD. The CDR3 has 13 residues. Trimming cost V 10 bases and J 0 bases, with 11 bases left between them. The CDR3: CATRTAMNTEAFF. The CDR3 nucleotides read TGTGCCACGAGGACAGCCATGAACACTGAAGCTTTCTTT.

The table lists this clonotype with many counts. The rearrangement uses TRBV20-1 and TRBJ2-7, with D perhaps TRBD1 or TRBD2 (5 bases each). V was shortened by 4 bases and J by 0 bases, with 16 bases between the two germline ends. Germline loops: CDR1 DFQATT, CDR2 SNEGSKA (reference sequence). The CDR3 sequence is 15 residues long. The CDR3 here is CSANDLGRSSYEQYF. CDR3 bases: TGCAGTGCTAACGACCTGGGACGGAGCTCCTACGAGCAGTACTTC.

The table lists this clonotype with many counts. Here the CDR3 reads CAISTLDTTGELFF. The CDR3 DNA is TGTGCCATCAGTACGTTGGACACCACCGGGGAGCTGTTTTTT. The chain recombines TRBV10-3 with TRBJ2-2; D is perhaps TRBD1 (5 bases). The CDR3 has 14 residues. Germline V lookup: CDR1 ENHRY, CDR2 SYGVKD. V was clipped by 5 bases and J by 4 bases, with 11 bases between them.

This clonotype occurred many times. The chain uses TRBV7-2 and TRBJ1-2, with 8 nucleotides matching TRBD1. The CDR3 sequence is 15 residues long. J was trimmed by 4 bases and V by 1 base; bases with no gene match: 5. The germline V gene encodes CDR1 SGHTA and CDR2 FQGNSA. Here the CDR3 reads CASSLGTGMGYGYTF. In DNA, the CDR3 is TGTGCCAGCAGCTTAGGGACAGGGATGGGCTATGGCTACACCTTC.

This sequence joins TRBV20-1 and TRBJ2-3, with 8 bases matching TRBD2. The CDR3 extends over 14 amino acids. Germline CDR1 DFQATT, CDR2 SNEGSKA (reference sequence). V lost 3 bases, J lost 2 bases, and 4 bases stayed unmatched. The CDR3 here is CSASGGGFTDTQYF. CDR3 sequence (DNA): TGCAGTGCTAGTGGCGGGGGGTTCACAGATACGCAGTATTTT.

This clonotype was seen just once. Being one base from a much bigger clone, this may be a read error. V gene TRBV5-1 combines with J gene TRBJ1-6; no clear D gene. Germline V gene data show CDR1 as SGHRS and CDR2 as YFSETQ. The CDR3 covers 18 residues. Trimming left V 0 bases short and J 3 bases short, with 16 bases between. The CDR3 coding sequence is TGCGCCAGCAGCTTGGTCGGCGGAGGAGCTAACTATAATTCACCCCTCCACTTT. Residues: CASSLVGGGANYNSPLHF.

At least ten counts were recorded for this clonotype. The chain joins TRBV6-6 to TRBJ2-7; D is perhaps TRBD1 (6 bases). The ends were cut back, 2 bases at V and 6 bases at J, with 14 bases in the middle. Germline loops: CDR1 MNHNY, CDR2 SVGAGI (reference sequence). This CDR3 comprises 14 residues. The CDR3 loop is CASSYNRDRGEQYF. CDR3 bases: TGTGCCAGCAGTTACAACAGGGACCGCGGCGAGCAGTACTTC.

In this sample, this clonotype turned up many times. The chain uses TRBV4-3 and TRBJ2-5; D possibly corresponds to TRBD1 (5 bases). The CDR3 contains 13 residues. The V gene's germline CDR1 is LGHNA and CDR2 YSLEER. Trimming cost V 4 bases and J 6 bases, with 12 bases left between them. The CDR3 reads CASSLGQGKTQYF. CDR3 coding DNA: TGCGCCAGCAGCCTCGGCCAGGGAAAGACCCAGTACTTC.

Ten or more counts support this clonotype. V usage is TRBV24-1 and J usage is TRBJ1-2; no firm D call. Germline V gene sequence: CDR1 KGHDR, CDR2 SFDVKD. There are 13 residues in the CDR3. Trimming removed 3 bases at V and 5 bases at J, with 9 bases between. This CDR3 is CATSDAGDYGYTF. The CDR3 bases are TGTGCCACCAGTGATGCCGGAGATTATGGCTACACCTTC.

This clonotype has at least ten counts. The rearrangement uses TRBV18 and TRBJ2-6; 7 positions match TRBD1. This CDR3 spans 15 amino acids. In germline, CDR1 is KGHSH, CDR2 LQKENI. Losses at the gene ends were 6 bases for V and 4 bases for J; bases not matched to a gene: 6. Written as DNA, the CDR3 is TGTGCCAGCTCCCAGCCGGGACAGGGGGCCAACGTCCTGACTTTC. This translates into CASSQPGQGANVLTF.

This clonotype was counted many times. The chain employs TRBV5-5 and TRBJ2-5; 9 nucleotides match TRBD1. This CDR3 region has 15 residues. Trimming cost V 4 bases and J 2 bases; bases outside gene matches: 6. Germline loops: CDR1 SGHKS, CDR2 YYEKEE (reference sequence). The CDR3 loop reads CASSNYGTGQETQYF. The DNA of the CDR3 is TGTGCCAGCAGCAACTATGGGACAGGGCAAGAGACCCAGTACTTC. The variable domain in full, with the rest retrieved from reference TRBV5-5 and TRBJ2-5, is DAGVTQSPTHLIKTRGQQVTLRCSPISGHKSVSWYQQVLGQGPQFIFQYYEKEERGRGNFPDRFSARQFPNYSSELNVNALLLGDSALYLCASSNYGTGQETQYFGPGTRLLVL.

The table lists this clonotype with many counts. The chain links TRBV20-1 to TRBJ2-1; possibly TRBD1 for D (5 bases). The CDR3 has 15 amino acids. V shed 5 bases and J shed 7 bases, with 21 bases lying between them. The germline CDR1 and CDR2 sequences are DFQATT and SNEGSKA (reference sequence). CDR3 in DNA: TGCAGTGCTTTCAACCAGGGTTTTATGGTGAATGAGCAGTTCTTC. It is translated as CSAFNQGFMVNEQFF.

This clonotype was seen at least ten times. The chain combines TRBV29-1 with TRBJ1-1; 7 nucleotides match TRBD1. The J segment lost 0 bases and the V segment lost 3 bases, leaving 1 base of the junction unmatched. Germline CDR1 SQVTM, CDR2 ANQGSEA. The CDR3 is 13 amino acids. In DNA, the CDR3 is TGCAGCGTTGACAGGGGGGTGAACACTGAAGCTTTCTTT. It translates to CSVDRGVNTEAFF.

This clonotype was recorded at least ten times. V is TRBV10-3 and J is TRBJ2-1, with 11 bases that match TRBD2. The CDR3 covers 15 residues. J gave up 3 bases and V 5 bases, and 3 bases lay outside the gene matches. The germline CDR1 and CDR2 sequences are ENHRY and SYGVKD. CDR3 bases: TGTGCCATCAGTCCACTAGCGGGGGACTACAATGAGCAGTTCTTC. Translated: CAISPLAGDYNEQFF.

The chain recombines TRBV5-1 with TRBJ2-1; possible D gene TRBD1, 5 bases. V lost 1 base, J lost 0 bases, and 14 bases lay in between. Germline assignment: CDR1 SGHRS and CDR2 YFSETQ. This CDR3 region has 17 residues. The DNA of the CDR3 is TGCGCCAGCAGCTTGAGGTCAGGGCATAGCTCCTACAATGAGCAGTTCTTC. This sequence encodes CASSLRSGHSSYNEQFF.

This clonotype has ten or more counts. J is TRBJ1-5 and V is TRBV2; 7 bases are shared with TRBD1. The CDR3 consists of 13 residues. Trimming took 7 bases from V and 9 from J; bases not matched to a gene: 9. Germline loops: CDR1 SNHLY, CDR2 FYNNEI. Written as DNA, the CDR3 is TGTGCCAGCAAGGGGGCTTTGGAGCGGCCCCAGCATTTT. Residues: CASKGALERPQHF.

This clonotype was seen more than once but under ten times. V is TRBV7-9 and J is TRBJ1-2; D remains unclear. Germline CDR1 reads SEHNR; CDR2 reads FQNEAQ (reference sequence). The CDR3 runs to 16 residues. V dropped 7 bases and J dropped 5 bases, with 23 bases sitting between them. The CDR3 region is CASTTDLPGTSYGYTF. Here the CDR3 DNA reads TGTGCCAGCACCACTGATCTTCCGGGAACAAGTTATGGCTACACCTTC.

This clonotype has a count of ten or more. The CDR3 reads CASQDGLSYEQYF. In DNA, the CDR3 is TGTGCCAGCCAGGACGGATTATCCTACGAGCAGTACTTC. The rearrangement uses TRBV5-6 and TRBJ2-7; D call uncertain. Germline lookup yields CDR1 SGHDT and CDR2 YYEEEE. V was trimmed by 7 bases and J by 1 base, leaving 12 bases between them. The length of the CDR3 is 13 residues. Supplemented by reference TRBV5-6 and TRBJ2-7, the full variable domain reads DAGVTQSPTHLIKTRGQQVTLRCSPKSGHDTVSWYQQALGQGPQFIFQYYEEEERQRGNFPDRFSGHQFPNYSSELNVNALLLGDSALYLCASQDGLSYEQYFGPGTRLTVT.

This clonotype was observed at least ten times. As DNA, the CDR3 is TGCAGTGCTAGAGTTAAACTAGCCCCTAGCACAGATACGCAGTATTTT. It yields the protein CSARVKLAPSTDTQYF. The rearrangement joins TRBV20-1 to TRBJ2-3; maybe TRBD2 (6 bases). CDR3 length: 16 residues. V lost 1 base and J 0 bases, leaving 14 bases between the germline ends. The germline V gene encodes CDR1 DFQATT and CDR2 SNEGSKA (reference sequence).

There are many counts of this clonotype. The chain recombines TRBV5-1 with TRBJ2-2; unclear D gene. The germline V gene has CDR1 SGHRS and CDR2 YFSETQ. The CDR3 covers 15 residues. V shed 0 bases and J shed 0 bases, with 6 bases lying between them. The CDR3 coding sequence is TGCGCCAGCAGCTTGGGTGCCCCGAACACCGGGGAGCTGTTTTTT. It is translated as CASSLGAPNTGELFF. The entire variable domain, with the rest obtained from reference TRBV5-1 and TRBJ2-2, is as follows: KAGVTQTPRYLIKTRGQQVTLSCSPISGHRSVSWYQQTPGQGLQFLFEYFSETQRNKGNFPGRFSGRQFSNSRSEMNVSTLELGDSALYLCASSLGAPNTGELFFGEGSRLTVL.

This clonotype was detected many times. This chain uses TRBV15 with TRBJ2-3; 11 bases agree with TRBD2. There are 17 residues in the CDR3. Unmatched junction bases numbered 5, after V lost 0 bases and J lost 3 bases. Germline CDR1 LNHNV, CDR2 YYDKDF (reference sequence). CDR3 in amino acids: CATSRELAGAGTDTQYF. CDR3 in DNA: TGTGCCACCAGCAGAGAACTAGCGGGAGCCGGGACAGATACGCAGTATTTT.

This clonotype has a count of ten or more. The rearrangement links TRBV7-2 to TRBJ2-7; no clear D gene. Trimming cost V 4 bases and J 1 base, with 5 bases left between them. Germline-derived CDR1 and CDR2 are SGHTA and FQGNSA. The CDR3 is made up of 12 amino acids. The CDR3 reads CASSSSSYEQYF. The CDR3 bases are TGTGCCAGCAGCTCCAGTTCCTACGAGCAGTACTTC.

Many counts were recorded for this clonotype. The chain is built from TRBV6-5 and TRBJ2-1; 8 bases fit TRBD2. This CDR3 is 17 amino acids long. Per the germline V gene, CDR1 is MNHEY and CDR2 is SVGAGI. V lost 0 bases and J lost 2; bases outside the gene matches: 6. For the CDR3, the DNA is TGTGCCAGCAGTTACTCGATGCGGGGGGTAGCCTACAATGAGCAGTTCTTC. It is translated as CASSYSMRGVAYNEQFF.

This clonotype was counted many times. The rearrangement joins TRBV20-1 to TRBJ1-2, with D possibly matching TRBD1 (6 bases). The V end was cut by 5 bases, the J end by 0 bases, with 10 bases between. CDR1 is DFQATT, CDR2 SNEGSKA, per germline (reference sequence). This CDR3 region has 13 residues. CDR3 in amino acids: CSAYRDPNYGYTF. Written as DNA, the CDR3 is TGCAGTGCTTACAGGGATCCTAACTATGGCTACACCTTC.

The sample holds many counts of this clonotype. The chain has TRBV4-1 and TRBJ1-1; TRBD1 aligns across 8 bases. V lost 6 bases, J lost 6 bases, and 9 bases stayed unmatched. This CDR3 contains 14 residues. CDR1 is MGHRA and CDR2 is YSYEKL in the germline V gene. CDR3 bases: TGCGCCAGCAGAAGACCAGGGGGCACGGCTGAAGCTTTCTTT. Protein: CASRRPGGTAEAFF.

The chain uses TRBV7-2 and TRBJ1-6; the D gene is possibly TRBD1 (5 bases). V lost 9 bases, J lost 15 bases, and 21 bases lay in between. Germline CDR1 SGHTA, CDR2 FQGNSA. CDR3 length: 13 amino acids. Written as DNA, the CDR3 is TGTGCCAGTAGCCTCCCTTTGGTAGGACACCTCCACTTT. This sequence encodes CASSLPLVGHLHF. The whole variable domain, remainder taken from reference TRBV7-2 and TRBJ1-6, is GAGVSQSPSNKVTEKGKDVELRCDPISGHTALYWYRQSLGQGLEFLIYFQGNSAPDKSGLPSDRFSAERTGGSVSTLTIQRTQQEDSAVYLCASSLPLVGHLHFGNGTRLTVT.

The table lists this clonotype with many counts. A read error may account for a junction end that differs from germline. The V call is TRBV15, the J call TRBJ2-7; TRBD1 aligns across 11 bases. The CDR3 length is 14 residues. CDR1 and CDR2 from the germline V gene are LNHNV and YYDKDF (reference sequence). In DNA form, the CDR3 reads TGTGTCACCAGCAGAATGGACAGGGGGCGCGAGCAGTACTTC. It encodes CVTSRMDRGREQYF.

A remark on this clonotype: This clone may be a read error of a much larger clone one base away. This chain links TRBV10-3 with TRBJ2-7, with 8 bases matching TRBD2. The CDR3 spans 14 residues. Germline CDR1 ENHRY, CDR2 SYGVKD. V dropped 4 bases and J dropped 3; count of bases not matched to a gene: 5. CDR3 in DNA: TGTGCCATCAGTGGGACTAGCTGGGGCTACGAGCAGTACTTC. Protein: CAISGTSWGYEQYF.

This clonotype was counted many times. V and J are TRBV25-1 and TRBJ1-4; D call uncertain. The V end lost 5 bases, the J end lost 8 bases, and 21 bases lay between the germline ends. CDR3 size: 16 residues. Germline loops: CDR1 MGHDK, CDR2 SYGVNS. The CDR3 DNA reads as TGTGCCAGCAGTCGGACTCTTGCACCGAAGGGAGAAAAACTGTTTTTT. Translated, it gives CASSRTLAPKGEKLFF.